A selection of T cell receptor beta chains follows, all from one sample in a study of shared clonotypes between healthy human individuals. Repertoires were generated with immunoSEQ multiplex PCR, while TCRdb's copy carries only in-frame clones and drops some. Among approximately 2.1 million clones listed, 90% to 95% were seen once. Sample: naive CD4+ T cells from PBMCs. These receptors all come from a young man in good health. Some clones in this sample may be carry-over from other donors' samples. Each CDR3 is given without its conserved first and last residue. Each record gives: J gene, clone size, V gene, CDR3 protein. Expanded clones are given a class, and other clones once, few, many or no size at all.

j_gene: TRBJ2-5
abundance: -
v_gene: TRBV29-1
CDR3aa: SVGLVLQETQY

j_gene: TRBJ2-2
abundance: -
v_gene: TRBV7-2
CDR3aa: ASSYFIGELF

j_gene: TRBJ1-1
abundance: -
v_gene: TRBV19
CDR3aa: ASERTGGEAF

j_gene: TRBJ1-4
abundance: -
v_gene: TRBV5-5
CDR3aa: ASSLEGALGEKLF

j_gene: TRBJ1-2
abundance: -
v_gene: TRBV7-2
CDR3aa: ASSPPAVSSGYT

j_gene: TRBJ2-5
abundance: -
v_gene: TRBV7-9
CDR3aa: ASSLAGGLETQY

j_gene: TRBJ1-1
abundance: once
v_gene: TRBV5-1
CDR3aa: ASSRVRIEKRTEAF

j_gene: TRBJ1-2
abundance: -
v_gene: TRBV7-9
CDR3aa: ASSPTEPYGYT

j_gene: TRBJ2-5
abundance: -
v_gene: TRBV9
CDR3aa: ASSGGTSGGTQETQY

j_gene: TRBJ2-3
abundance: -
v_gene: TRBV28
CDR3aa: ASIRRETDTQY

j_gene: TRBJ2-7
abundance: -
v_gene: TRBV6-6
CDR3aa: ASSRTPGSYEQY

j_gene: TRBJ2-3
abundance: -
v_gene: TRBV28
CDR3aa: ASSLRSGTQY

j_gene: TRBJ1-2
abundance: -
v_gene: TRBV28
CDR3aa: ASRAGTPYYGYT

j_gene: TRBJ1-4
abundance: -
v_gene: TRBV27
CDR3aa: ASSPRNTATNEKLF

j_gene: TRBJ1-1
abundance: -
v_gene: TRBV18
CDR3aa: ASSPDRLNTEAF

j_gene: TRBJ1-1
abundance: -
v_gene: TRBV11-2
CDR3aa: ASSSGQPYTEAF

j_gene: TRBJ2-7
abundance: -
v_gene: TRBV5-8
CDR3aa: ASSLSFGGTGYEQY

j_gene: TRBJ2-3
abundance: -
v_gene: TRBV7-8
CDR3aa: ASSPRRASGTSTDTQY